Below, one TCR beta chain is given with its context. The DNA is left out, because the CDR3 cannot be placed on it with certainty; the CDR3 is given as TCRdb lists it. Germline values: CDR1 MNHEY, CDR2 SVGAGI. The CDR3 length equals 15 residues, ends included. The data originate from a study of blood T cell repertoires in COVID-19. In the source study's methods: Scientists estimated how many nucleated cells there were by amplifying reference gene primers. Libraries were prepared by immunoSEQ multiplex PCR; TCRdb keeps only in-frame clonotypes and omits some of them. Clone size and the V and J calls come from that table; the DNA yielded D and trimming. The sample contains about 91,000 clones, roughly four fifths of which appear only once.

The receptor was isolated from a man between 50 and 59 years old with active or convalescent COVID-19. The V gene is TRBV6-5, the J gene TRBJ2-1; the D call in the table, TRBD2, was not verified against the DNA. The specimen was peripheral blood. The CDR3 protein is CASSSSAGAYNEQFF.